One sample yielded the 23 T cell receptor beta chains listed below, sequenced in a study of T cell responses to AZD1222 COVID-19 vaccine. Profiled with immunoSEQ multiplex PCR; TCRdb holds only in-frame clones, not every one. Seen here are 75,000 to 95,000 clones, over 75% observed once, and the top ten hold 11%. The source was peripheral blood, collected on day 0 of AZD1222 vaccination. These receptors were collected from an adult in good health.

This chain uses TRBV5-1 with TRBJ2-3, with 9 bases aligning to TRBD2. Trimming at V came to 0 bases and at J to 4 bases, leaving 6 bases not matched to a gene. This CDR3 region has 16 residues. CDR1 and CDR2 from the germline V gene are SGHRS and YFSETQ. CDR3 sequence (DNA): TGCGCCAGCAGCTTGGCCGCGGGAGGGAGGTCAGATACGCAGTATTTT. Residues: CASSLAAGGRSDTQYF.

The rearrangement links TRBV19 to TRBJ2-3, with D perhaps matching TRBD2 (6 bases). This CDR3 is built from 16 residues. Germline-derived CDR1 and CDR2 are LNHDA and SQIVND (reference sequence). V lost 4 bases, J lost 1 base, and 15 bases lay in between. CDR3 region: CASSNGGAGGTDTQYF. The CDR3 region has the DNA TGTGCCAGTAGTAACGGCGGGGCGGGTGGCACAGATACGCAGTATTTT.

The V and J genes are TRBV11-2 and TRBJ1-1; unclear D gene. Germline-derived CDR1 and CDR2 are SGHAT and FQNNGV. This CDR3 is built from 18 residues. The ends were cut back, 1 base at V and 0 bases at J, with 18 bases in the middle. CDR3: CASSLVTVRHFMNTEAFF. The CDR3 coding sequence is TGTGCCAGCAGCTTAGTTACAGTTCGGCACTTCATGAACACTGAAGCTTTCTTT.

This sequence joins TRBV7-8 and TRBJ2-3; 8 bases are shared with TRBD2. The ends lost 3 bases at V and 5 bases at J; junction bases unmatched: 1. The length of the CDR3 is 13 residues. The germline CDR1 and CDR2 sequences are SGHVS and FQNEAQ. The CDR3 loop is CASSFRGGDTQYF. CDR3 DNA: TGTGCCAGCAGCTTCCGGGGGGGAGATACGCAGTATTTT.

This sequence joins TRBV2 and TRBJ2-5; 15 bases fit TRBD2. The V and J ends lost 5 bases and 2 bases, in that order; junction bases with no gene match: 3. The CDR3 loop spans 16 amino acids. Germline CDR1 SNHLY, CDR2 FYNNEI. The CDR3 coding sequence is TGTGCCAGCAGTCCCGGACTAGCGGGGGGGCAAGAGACCCAGTACTTC. As protein: CASSPGLAGGQETQYF.

V gene TRBV28 combines with J gene TRBJ1-5, with D possibly TRBD1 on 6 matching bases. V was pared by 4 bases and J by 9 bases, with 19 bases between. CDR3 length: 15 amino acids. Per the germline V gene, CDR1 is MDHEN and CDR2 is SYDVKM. CDR3 bases: TGTGCCAGCAGTTCCCCTTCGGGGGGCTTTTTGCCCCAGCATTTT. Its protein is CASSSPSGGFLPQHF.

This clone appeared once. The genes are TRBV28 and TRBJ2-3; D may be TRBD2 (5 bases). The CDR3 sequence is 16 residues long. V was trimmed by 8 bases and J by 0 bases, leaving 18 bases between them. Germline CDR1 is MDHEN and CDR2 is SYDVKM. The CDR3 DNA reads TGTGCCAGCGGCACCGGGATGTGGGTGAGCACAGATACGCAGTATTTT. It specifies CASGTGMWVSTDTQYF.

V usage is TRBV14 and J usage is TRBJ1-1; D call uncertain. CDR3 size: 13 residues. Germline loops: CDR1 SGHDN, CDR2 FVKESK. V lost 2 bases and J lost 1, with 5 bases in between. The CDR3 sequence is CASSQSANTEAFF. CDR3 DNA sequence: TGTGCCAGCAGCCAATCGGCGAACACTGAAGCTTTCTTT.

The V call is TRBV28, the J call TRBJ1-1, with D unresolved. Germline CDR1 and CDR2: MDHEN and SYDVKM. V was clipped by 5 bases and J by 9 bases, with 16 bases between them. The CDR3 has 13 residues. CDR3 in amino acids: CASSPPRAAKAFF. CDR3 sequence (DNA): TGTGCCAGCAGTCCCCCTAGAGCCGCAAAAGCTTTCTTT.

The table lists this clone with a few counts. This chain connects TRBV6-5 to TRBJ2-2; 9 positions agree with TRBD1. There are 15 residues in the CDR3. V lost 7 bases to trimming and J lost 6 bases; unmatched junction nucleotides: 9. CDR1 and CDR2 (germline): MNHEY, SVGAGI. The CDR3 region is CASKLTGGSPGELFF. The CDR3 region has the DNA TGTGCCAGCAAATTGACAGGGGGATCTCCCGGGGAGCTGTTTTTT.

This sequence joins TRBV5-1 and TRBJ2-4, with D possibly being TRBD1 or TRBD2 (5 bases each). Germline-derived CDR1 and CDR2 are SGHRS and YFSETQ. V gave up 0 bases and J gave up 9 bases, with 13 bases separating them. The CDR3 has 14 residues. Written as DNA, the CDR3 is TGCGCCAGCAGCTTGGAAGAGGTTGGGGGCATTCAGTACTTC. This encodes CASSLEEVGGIQYF.

The chain has TRBV24-1 and TRBJ2-7, with 7 bases identical to TRBD2. There are 16 residues in the CDR3. Germline V gene lookup returns CDR1 KGHDR and CDR2 SFDVKD. After removal of 1 base from V and 0 bases from J, the junction contained 5 bases not matched to a gene. CDR3 DNA: TGTGCCACCAGTGATTTTAACGGGGGGAGCTCCTACGAGCAGTACGTC. Amino acids: CATSDFNGGSSYEQYV.

The chain uses TRBV5-1 and TRBJ1-1, with a tentative D call TRBD1 (5 bases). The CDR3 runs to 16 residues. Trimming took 6 bases from V and 1 from J, leaving 19 bases between them. CDR1 and CDR2 from the germline V gene are SGHRS and YFSETQ. The CDR3 DNA is TGCGCCAGCACTCCGGGACGGCTTCGCGAGAACACTGAAGCTTTCTTT. Protein sequence: CASTPGRLRENTEAFF. Complete variable domain (other parts from reference TRBV5-1 and TRBJ1-1): KAGVTQTPRYLIKTRGQQVTLSCSPISGHRSVSWYQQTPGQGLQFLFEYFSETQRNKGNFPGRFSGRQFSNSRSEMNVSTLELGDSALYLCASTPGRLRENTEAFFGQGTRLTVV.

The rearrangement joins TRBV19 to TRBJ2-7, with D possibly matching TRBD2 (5 bases). Per germline, CDR1 LNHDA and CDR2 SQIVND (reference sequence). Between the trimmed V and J ends, which lost 3 bases and 2 bases, there was a span of 11 bases. The CDR3 is made up of 14 amino acids. In DNA, the CDR3 is TGTGCCAGTAGTATCGGAGCGGATACCTACGAGCAGTACTTC. It codes for CASSIGADTYEQYF.

The rearrangement joins TRBV2 to TRBJ1-5; D not certain. The CDR3 extends over 12 amino acids. CDR1 is SNHLY, CDR2 FYNNEI, per germline. The germline V and J ends were trimmed by 6 bases and 6 bases, with 9 bases remaining between them. The CDR3: CASSPSTQPQHF. In nucleotides, the CDR3 is TGTGCCAGCAGCCCAAGTACTCAGCCCCAGCATTTT.

This chain uses TRBV30 with TRBJ2-1; 8 bases map to TRBD2. In germline, CDR1 is GTSNPN, CDR2 SVGIG (reference sequence). The CDR3 extends over 13 amino acids. V lost 8 bases to trimming and J lost 4 bases; unmatched junction nucleotides: 7. CDR3 region: CAGIAGYYNEQFF. The CDR3 coding sequence is TGTGCCGGAATAGCGGGATATTACAATGAGCAGTTCTTC.

Only a few counts were recorded for this clone. The rearrangement uses TRBV7-3 and TRBJ2-1, with 8 bases lining up with TRBD1. Losses at the gene ends were 5 bases for V and 6 bases for J; bases not matched to a gene: 12. The CDR3 sequence is 16 residues long. Germline V gene lookup returns CDR1 SGHTA and CDR2 FQGTGA. As DNA, the CDR3 is TGTGCCAGCAGCCCGCCCGGGACAGGTTTTAGCAATGAGCAGTTCTTC. Translation: CASSPPGTGFSNEQFF.

V is TRBV28 and J is TRBJ2-5; TRBD2 might be the D (5 bases). The CDR3 has 15 residues. V was trimmed by 5 bases and J by 5 bases, leaving 18 bases between them. CDR1 MDHEN and CDR2 SYDVKM come from the germline V gene. The CDR3 spells CASSPSGGLKETQYF. CDR3 nucleotide sequence: TGTGCCAGCAGTCCCTCCGGAGGCCTCAAGGAGACCCAGTACTTC.

The V call is TRBV4-1, the J call TRBJ1-2; D is possibly TRBD1 (5 bases). V was clipped by 1 base and J by 4 bases, with 10 bases between them. The CDR3 runs 14 residues. Germline CDR1 and CDR2: MGHRA and YSYEKL. The CDR3, as DNA: TGCGCCAGCAGCCAAGTTCAGACAGCCTATGGCTACACCTTC. Residues: CASSQVQTAYGYTF.

V and J are TRBV6-5 and TRBJ2-7; maybe TRBD1 (5 bases). The germline V gene has CDR1 MNHEY and CDR2 SVGAGI. The CDR3 covers 13 residues. V was shortened by 6 bases and J by 7 bases, with 16 bases between the two germline ends. The CDR3 DNA follows: TGTGCCAGCAGACCCCGACAGCAAGAAGAGCAGTACTTC. Its translation: CASRPRQQEEQYF.

The chain recombines TRBV18 with TRBJ2-5; D is unresolved. Trimming left V 2 bases short and J 2 bases short, with 9 bases between. Germline V gene data show CDR1 as KGHSH and CDR2 as LQKENI. This CDR3 spans 14 amino acids. CDR3 sequence (DNA): TGTGCCAGCTCACCAAGGAGATTACAAGAGACCCAGTACTTC. Its protein is CASSPRRLQETQYF.

This rearrangement joins TRBV14 to TRBJ1-6; D remains unclear. Germline loops: CDR1 SGHDN, CDR2 FVKESK. This CDR3 has 12 amino acids. V was pared by 2 bases and J by 7 bases, with 3 bases between. This CDR3 is CASSQSNSPLHF. CDR3 in DNA: TGTGCCAGCAGCCAATCGAATTCACCCCTCCACTTT.

V gene TRBV9 combines with J gene TRBJ1-6, with 10 bases matching TRBD1. Germline CDR1 SGDLS, CDR2 YYNGEE. This CDR3 region has 15 residues. The junction had 4 bases not matched to a gene; V was cut back by 3 bases and J by 7 bases. The CDR3 is CASSAPGQGNSPLHF. The CDR3 DNA is TGTGCCAGCAGCGCCCCGGGACAGGGGAATTCACCCCTCCACTTT.